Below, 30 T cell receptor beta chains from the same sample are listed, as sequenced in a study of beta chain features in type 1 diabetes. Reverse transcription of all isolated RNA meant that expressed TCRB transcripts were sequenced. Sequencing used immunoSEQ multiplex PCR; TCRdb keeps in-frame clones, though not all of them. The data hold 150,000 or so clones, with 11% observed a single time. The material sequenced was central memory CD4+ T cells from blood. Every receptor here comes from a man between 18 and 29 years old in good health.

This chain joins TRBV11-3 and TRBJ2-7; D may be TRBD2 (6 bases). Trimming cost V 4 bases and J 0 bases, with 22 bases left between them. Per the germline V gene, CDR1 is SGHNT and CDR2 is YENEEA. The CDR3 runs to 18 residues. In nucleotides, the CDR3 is TGTGCCAGCAGCTCGGGTTCCGGGAGCCACTGGGCCTCCTACGAGCAGTACTTC. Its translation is CASSSGSGSHWASYEQYF.

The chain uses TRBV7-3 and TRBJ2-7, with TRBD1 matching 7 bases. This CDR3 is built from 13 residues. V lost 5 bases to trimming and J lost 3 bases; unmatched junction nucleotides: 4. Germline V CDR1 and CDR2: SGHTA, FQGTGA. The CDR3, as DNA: TGTGCCAGCAGCCAGGGACAGCTCTACGAGCAGTACTTC. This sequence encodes CASSQGQLYEQYF.

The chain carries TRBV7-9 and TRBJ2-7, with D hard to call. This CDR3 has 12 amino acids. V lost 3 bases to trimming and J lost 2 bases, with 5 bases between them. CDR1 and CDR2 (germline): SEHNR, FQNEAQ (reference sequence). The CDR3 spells CASSLEAYEQYF. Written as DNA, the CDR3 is TGTGCCAGCAGCTTGGAAGCCTACGAGCAGTACTTC.

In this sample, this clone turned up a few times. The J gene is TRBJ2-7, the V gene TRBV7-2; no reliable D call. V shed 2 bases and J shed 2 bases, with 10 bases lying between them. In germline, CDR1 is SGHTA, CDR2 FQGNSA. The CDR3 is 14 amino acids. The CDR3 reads CASSLPGPTYEQYF. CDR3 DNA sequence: TGTGCCAGCAGCTTACCTGGTCCTACCTACGAGCAGTACTTC.

CDR3 sequence (DNA): TGCGCCAGCAGCTTGGGATCAGGGGATAGCAATCAGCCCCAGCATTTT. This sequence encodes CASSLGSGDSNQPQHF. The rearrangement links TRBV5-1 to TRBJ1-5, with D maybe TRBD1 (6 bases). Germline values: CDR1 SGHRS, CDR2 YFSETQ. This CDR3 is 16 amino acids long. V was clipped by 0 bases and J by 0 bases, with 10 bases between them.

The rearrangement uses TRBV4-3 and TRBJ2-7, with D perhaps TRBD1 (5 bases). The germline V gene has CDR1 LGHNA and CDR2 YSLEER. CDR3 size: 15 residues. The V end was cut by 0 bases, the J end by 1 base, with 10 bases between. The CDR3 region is CASSQEGQVSYEQYF. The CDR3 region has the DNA TGCGCCAGCAGCCAAGAGGGGCAAGTTTCCTACGAGCAGTACTTC.

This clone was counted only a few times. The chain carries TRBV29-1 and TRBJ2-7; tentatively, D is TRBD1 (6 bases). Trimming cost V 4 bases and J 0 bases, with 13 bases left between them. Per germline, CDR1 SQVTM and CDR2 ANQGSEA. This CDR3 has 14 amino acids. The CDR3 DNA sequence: TGCAGCGTTGCCGGGACAACGACCTCCTACGAGCAGTACTTC. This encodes CSVAGTTTSYEQYF.

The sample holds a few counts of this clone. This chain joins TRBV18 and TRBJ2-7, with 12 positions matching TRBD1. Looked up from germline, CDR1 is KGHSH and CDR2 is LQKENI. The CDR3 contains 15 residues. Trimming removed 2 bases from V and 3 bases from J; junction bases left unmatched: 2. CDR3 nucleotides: TGTGCCAGCTCACCAGGGACAGGGGGCAACTACGAGCAGTACTTC. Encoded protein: CASSPGTGGNYEQYF.

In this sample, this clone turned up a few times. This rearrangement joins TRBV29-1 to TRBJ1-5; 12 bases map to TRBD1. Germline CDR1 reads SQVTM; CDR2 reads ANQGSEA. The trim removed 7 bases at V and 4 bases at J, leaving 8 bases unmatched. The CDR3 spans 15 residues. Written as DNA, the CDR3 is TGCAGCGGTCCCGGGACAGGGGGCAGGAATCAGCCCCAGCATTTT. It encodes CSGPGTGGRNQPQHF. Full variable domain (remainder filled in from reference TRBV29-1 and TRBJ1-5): SAVISQKPSRDICQRGTSLTIQCQVDSQVTMMFWYRQQPGQSLTLIATANQGSEATYESGFVIDKFPISRPNLTFSTLTVSNMSPEDSSIYLCSGPGTGGRNQPQHFGDGTRLSIL.

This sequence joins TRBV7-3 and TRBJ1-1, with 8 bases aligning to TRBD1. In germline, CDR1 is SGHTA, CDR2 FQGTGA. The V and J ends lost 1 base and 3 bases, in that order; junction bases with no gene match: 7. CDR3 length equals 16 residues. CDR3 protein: CASSLIPDRGYTEAFF. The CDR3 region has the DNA TGTGCCAGCAGCTTAATCCCCGACAGGGGATACACTGAAGCTTTCTTT.

This CDR3 is CAISGTGTNQPQHF. CDR3 nucleotide sequence: TGTGCCATCAGCGGGACAGGGACCAATCAGCCCCAGCATTTT. This rearrangement joins TRBV10-3 to TRBJ1-5; 9 nucleotides align to TRBD1. Per the germline V gene, CDR1 is ENHRY and CDR2 is SYGVKD. There are 14 residues in the CDR3. V dropped 6 bases and J dropped 3; count of bases not matched to a gene: 3.

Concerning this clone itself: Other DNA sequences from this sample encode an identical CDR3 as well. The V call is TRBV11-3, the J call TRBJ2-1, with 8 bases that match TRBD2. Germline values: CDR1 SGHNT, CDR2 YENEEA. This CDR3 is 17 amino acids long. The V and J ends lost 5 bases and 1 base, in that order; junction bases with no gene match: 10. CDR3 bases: TGTGCCAGCAGCCCCCGACTTACTAGCGGATCCTACAATGAGCAGTTCTTC. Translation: CASSPRLTSGSYNEQFF.

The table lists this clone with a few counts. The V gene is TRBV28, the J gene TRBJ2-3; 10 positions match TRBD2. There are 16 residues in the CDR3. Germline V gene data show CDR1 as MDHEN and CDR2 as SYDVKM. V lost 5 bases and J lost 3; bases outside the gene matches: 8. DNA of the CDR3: TGTGCCAGCAGTCCCTCCCTAGCGGGAGCTACAGATACGCAGTATTTT. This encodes CASSPSLAGATDTQYF.

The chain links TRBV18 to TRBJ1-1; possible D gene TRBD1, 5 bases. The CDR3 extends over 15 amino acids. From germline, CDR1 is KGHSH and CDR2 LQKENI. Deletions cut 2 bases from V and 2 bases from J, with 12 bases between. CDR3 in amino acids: CASSPGHGGNTEAFF. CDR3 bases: TGTGCCAGCTCACCAGGTCACGGGGGAAACACTGAAGCTTTCTTT.

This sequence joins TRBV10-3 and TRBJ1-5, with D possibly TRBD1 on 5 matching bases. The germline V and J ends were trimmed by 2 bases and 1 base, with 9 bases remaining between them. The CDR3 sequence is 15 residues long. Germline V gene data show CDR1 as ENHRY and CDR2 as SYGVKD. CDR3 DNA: TGTGCCATCAGTGAGGGGGGATCGAGCAATCAGCCCCAGCATTTT. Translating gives CAISEGGSSNQPQHF.

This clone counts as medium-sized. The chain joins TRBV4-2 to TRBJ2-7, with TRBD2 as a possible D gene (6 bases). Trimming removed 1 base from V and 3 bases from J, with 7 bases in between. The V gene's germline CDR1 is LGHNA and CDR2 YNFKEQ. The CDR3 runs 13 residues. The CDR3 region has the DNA TGTGCCAGCAGCCAAGCGGGGGACTACGAGCAGTACTTC. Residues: CASSQAGDYEQYF.

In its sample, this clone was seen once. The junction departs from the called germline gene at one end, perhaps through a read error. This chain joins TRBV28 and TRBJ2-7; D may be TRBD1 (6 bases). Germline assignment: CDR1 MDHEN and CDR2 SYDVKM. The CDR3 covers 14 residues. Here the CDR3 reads CASSLQGNYYEQYF. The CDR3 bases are TGTGCCAGCAGTCTGCAGGGGAACTACTACGAGCAATACTTC.

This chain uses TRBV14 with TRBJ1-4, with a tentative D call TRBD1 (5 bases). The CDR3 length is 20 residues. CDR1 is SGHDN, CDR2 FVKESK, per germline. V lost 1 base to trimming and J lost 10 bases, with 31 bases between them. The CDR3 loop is CASSQGDIAGLPGAKGKLFF. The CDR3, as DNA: TGTGCCAGCAGCCAAGGGGATATTGCGGGACTCCCAGGCGCGAAGGGAAAACTGTTTTTT.

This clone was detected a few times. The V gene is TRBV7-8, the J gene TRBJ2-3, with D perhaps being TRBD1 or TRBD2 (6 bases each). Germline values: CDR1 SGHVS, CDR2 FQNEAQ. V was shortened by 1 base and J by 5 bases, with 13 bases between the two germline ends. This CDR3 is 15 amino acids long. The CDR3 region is CASSLGRGRGDTQYF. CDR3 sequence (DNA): TGTGCCAGCAGCTTAGGTCGGGGGCGAGGAGATACGCAGTATTTT.

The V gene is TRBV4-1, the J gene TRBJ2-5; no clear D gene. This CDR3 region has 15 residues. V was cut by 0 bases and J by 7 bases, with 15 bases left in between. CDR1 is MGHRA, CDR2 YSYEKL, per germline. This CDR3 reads CASSQERSTSRTQYF. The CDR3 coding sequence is TGCGCCAGCAGCCAAGAACGCAGTACTTCTCGGACCCAGTACTTC.

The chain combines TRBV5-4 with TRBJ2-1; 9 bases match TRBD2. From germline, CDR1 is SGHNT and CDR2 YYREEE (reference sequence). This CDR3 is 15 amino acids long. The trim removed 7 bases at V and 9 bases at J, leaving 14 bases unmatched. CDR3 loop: CASSFAGGQSGEQFF. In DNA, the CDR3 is TGTGCCAGCTCCTTCGCGGGAGGGCAAAGTGGTGAGCAGTTCTTC.

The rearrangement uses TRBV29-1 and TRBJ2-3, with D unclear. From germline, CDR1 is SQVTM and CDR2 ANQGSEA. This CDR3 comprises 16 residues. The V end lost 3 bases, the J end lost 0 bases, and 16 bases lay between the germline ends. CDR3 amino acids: CSVDLSLTKSTDTQYF. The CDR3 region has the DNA TGCAGCGTTGATCTCAGTCTGACCAAAAGCACAGATACGCAGTATTTT.

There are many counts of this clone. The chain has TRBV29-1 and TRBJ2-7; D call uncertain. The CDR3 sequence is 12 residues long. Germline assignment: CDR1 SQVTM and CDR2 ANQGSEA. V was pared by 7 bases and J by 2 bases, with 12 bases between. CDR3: CSGSFSAYEQYF. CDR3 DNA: TGCAGCGGGTCCTTCAGCGCCTACGAGCAGTACTTC.

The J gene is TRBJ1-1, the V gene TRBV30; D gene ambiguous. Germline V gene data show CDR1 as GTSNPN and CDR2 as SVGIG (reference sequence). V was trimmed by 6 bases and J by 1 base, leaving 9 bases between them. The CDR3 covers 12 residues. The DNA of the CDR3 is TGTGCCTGCGGACGGAGGAACACTGAAGCTTTCTTT. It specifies CACGRRNTEAFF.

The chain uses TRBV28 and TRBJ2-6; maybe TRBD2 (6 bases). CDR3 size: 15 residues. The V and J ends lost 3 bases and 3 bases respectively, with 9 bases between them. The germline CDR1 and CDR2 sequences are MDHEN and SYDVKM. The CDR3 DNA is TGTGCCAGCAGTTTCGCGGGATATGGGGCCAACGTCCTGACTTTC. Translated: CASSFAGYGANVLTF.

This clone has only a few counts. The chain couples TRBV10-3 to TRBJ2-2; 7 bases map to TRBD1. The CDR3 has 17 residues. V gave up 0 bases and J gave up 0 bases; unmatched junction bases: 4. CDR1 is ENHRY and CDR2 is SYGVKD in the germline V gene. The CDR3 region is CAISESGTASNTGELFF. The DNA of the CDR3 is TGTGCCATCAGTGAGTCTGGGACAGCTTCGAACACCGGGGAGCTGTTTTTT.

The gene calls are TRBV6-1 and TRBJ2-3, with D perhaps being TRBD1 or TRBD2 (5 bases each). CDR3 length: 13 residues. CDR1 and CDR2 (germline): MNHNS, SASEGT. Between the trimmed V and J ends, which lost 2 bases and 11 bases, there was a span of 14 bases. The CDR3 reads CASSERRDALQYF. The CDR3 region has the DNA TGTGCCAGCAGTGAAAGACGGGACGCATTGCAGTATTTT.

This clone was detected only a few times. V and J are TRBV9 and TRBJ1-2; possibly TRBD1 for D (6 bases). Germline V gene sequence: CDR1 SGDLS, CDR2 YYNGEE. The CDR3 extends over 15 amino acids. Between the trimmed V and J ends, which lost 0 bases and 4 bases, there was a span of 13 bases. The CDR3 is CASSVAVGQPYGYTF. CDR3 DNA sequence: TGTGCCAGCAGCGTAGCGGTTGGACAGCCCTATGGCTACACCTTC. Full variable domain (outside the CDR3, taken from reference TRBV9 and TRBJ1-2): DSGVTQTPKHLITATGQRVTLRCSPRSGDLSVYWYQQSLDQGLQFLIQYYNGEERAKGNILERFSAQQFPDLHSELNLSSLELGDSALYFCASSVAVGQPYGYTFGSGTRLTVV.

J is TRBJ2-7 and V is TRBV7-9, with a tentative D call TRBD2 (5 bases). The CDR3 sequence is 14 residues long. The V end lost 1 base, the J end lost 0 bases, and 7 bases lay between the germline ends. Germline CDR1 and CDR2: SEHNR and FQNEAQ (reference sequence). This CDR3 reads CASSLGTFSYEQYF. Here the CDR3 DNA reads TGTGCCAGCAGCTTAGGGACTTTCTCCTACGAGCAGTACTTC. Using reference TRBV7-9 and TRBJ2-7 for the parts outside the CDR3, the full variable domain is DTGVSQNPRHKITKRGQNVTFRCDPISEHNRLYWYRQTLGQGPEFLTYFQNEAQLEKSRLLSDRFSAERPKGSFSTLEIQRTEQGDSAMYLCASSLGTFSYEQYFGPGTRLTVT.

The CDR3: CSVLHSGNTIYF. The DNA of the CDR3 is TGCAGCGTACTGCACTCTGGAAACACCATATATTTT. This chain links TRBV29-1 with TRBJ1-3; D not resolved. The CDR3 extends over 12 amino acids. Germline CDR1 SQVTM, CDR2 ANQGSEA. V gave up 6 bases and J gave up 0 bases, with 6 bases separating them.